Presented here are 8 T cell receptor beta chains from one specimen sequenced in a study of cytomegalovirus exposure and HLA in healthy donors. PCR employed 60 Vbeta and 13 Jbeta primers. This table comes from immunoSEQ multiplex PCR, and its TCRdb copy is limited to in-frame clones, with some not included. Among 150,000 to 200,000 clones listed, around 84% were seen once. The sequenced material came from PBMCs. Receptor source: a woman younger than 35 in good health and CMV-seronegative.

V is TRBV29-1 and J is TRBJ2-1; D unresolved. The germline V gene encodes CDR1 SQVTM and CDR2 ANQGSEA. The length of the CDR3 is 13 residues. Between the trimmed V and J ends, which lost 7 bases and 0 bases, there was a span of 10 bases. The CDR3 coding sequence is TGCAGCGCTGCCACGAGCTCCTACAATGAGCAGTTCTTC. It specifies CSAATSSYNEQFF.

V gene TRBV6-5 combines with J gene TRBJ1-1; tentatively, D is TRBD1 (5 bases). This CDR3 has 15 amino acids. Germline V CDR1 and CDR2: MNHEY, SVGAGI. Trimming stripped 4 bases from V and 1 base from J, with 13 bases between. CDR3 bases: TGTGCCAGCAGTTTCATGGGACTCCAGAACACTGAAGCTTTCTTT. Translated, it gives CASSFMGLQNTEAFF.

V gene TRBV28 combines with J gene TRBJ1-4, with 10 nucleotides matching TRBD1. Trimming at V came to 5 bases and at J to 7 bases, leaving 7 bases not matched to a gene. The CDR3 runs 15 residues. The germline V gene encodes CDR1 MDHEN and CDR2 SYDVKM. CDR3 protein: CASSIGTGVGEKLFF. As DNA, the CDR3 is TGTGCCAGCAGTATAGGGACAGGGGTGGGTGAAAAACTGTTTTTT.

The chain employs TRBV6-1 and TRBJ1-1; 9 bases are shared with TRBD1. Per germline, CDR1 MNHNS and CDR2 SASEGT. The CDR3 totals 16 residues. V trimming: 3 bases; J trimming: 1 base; junction bases outside the gene matches: 6. CDR3 region: CASSEWSGQGNTEAFF. CDR3 sequence (DNA): TGTGCCAGCAGTGAGTGGTCGGGACAGGGGAACACTGAAGCTTTCTTT.

The chain employs TRBV6-1 and TRBJ1-2; a weak D match, TRBD1 (5 bases). Germline V CDR1 and CDR2: MNHNS, SASEGT. Trimming cost V 4 bases and J 7 bases, with 10 bases left between them. This CDR3 is 12 amino acids long. The CDR3 region has the DNA TGTGCCAGCAGTGGGGGGGGGACTGGCTACACCTTC. Translated, it gives CASSGGGTGYTF.

The chain combines TRBV7-2 with TRBJ2-7, with D possibly being TRBD1 (5 bases). Looked up from germline, CDR1 is SGHTA and CDR2 is FQGNSA. Trimming stripped 5 bases from V and 2 bases from J, with 22 bases between. The CDR3 is 17 residues long. The CDR3, as DNA: TGTGCCAGCAGCGTCCGCCCGTGGGGCGGATCAACCTACGAGCAGTACTTC. It is translated as CASSVRPWGGSTYEQYF. Combining the CDR3 with reference TRBV7-2 and TRBJ2-7 gives the whole variable domain GAGVSQSPSNKVTEKGKDVELRCDPISGHTALYWYRQSLGQGLEFLIYFQGNSAPDKSGLPSDRFSAERTGGSVSTLTIQRTQQEDSAVYLCASSVRPWGGSTYEQYFGPGTRLTVT.

The chain carries TRBV10-2 and TRBJ2-7; D is perhaps TRBD2 (5 bases). V lost 6 bases to trimming and J lost 2 bases, with 8 bases between them. This CDR3 contains 12 residues. Germline CDR1 WSHSY, CDR2 SAAADI. Here the CDR3 reads CASRSGAYEQYF. In DNA form, the CDR3 reads TGCGCCAGCAGGAGCGGAGCCTACGAGCAGTACTTC.

The chain links TRBV7-2 to TRBJ2-1, with 8 nucleotides matching TRBD1. The CDR3 is 16 residues long. Trimming cost V 0 bases and J 9 bases; bases outside gene matches: 10. In germline, CDR1 is SGHTA, CDR2 FQGNSA. Here the CDR3 reads CASSLAGAGGWSEQFF. CDR3 DNA sequence: TGTGCCAGCAGCTTAGCAGGGGCAGGGGGCTGGAGTGAGCAGTTCTTC. The complete variable domain, with remaining parts taken from reference TRBV7-2 and TRBJ2-1, reads GAGVSQSPSNKVTEKGKDVELRCDPISGHTALYWYRQSLGQGLEFLIYFQGNSAPDKSGLPSDRFSAERTGGSVSTLTIQRTQQEDSAVYLCASSLAGAGGWSEQFFGPGTRLTVL.